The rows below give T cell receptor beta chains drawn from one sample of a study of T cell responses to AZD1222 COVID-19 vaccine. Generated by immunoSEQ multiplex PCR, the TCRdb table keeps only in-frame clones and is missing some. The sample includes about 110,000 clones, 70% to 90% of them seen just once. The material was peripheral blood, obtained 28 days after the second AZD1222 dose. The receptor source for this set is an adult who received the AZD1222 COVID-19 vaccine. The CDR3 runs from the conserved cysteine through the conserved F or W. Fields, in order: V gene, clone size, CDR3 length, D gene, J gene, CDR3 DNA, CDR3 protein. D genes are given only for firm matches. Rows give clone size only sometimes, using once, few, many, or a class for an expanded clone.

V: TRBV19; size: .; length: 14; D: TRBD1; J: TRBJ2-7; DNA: TGTGCCAGTAGTATCCGGACAGGCTCCTACGAGCAGTACTTC; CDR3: CASSIRTGSYEQYF
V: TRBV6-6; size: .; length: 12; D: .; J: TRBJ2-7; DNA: TGTGCCATAGGGCCCTCTGGCCGCGAGCAGTACTTC; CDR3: CAIGPSGREQYF
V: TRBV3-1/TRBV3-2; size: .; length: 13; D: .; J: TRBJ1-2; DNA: TGTGCCAGCAGCTATGGGGGCGAAGATGGCTACACCTTC; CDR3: CASSYGGEDGYTF
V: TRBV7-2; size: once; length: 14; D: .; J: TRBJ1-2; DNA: TGTGCCAGCAGCTTAGCGCAGACAAACTATGGCTACACCTTC; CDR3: CASSLAQTNYGYTF
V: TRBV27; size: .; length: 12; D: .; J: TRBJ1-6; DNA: TGTGCCAGCTGCTCCTATAATTCACCCCTCCACTTT; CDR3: CASCSYNSPLHF
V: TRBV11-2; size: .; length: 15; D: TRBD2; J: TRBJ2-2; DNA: TGTGCCAGCAGCCCTTTTACTAGCGGTGCCGGGGAGCTGTTTTTT; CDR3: CASSPFTSGAGELFF
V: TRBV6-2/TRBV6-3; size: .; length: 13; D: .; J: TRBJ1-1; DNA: TGCGCCAGCAGTTCGACGGTGAACACTGAAGCTTTCTTT; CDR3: CASSSTVNTEAFF
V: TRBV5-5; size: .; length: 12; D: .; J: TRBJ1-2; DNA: TGTGCCAGCAGCACGGACTGGGGTGGTCACACCTTC; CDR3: CASSTDWGGHTF
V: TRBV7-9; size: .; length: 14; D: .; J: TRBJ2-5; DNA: TGTGCCAGCAGCGACAACAGGGGAGGAGAGACCCAGTACTTC; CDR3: CASSDNRGGETQYF
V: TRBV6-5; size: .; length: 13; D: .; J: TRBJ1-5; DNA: TGTGCCAGCAGTTACTCCCGGTATCAGCCCCAGCATTTT; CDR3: CASSYSRYQPQHF
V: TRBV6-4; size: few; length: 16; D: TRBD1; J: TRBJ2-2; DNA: TGTGCCAGCAGTGACGGACAGGGGGCCGGCACCGGGGAGCTGTTTTTT; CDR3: CASSDGQGAGTGELFF
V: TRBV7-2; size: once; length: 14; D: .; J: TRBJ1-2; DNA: TGTGCCAGCAGCCGGGGGGGGACTAACTATGGCTACACCTTC; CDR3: CASSRGGTNYGYTF
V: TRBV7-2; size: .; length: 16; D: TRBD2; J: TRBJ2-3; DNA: TGTGCCAGCAGCTCTCGTAGCGGGGGGGCACTAAATACGCAGTATTTT; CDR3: CASSSRSGGALNTQYF
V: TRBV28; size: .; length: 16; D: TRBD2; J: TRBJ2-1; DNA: TGTGCCAGCAGTTCTGCCGTGGCGGGGGGAAATAATGAGCAGTTCTTC; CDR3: CASSSAVAGGNNEQFF
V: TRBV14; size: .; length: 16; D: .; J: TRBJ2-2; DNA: TGTGCCAGCAGCCCAGGGACGGCTTCGAACACCGGGGAGCTGTTTTTT; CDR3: CASSPGTASNTGELFF
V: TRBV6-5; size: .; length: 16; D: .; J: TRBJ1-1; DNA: TGTGCCAGCAGTTACTCGAGGACCCCTATGAACACTGAAGCTTTCTTT; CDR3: CASSYSRTPMNTEAFF
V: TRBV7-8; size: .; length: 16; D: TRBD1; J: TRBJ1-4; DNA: TGTGCCAGCAGCCCGCGGGACAGGGTCGTTAATGAAAAACTGTTTTTT; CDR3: CASSPRDRVVNEKLFF
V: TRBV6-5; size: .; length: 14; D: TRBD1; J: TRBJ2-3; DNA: TGTGCCAGCAGGGACACAGGGGGCGCAGATACGCAGTATTTT; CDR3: CASRDTGGADTQYF
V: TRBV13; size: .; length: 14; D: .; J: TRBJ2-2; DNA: TGTGCCAGCAGCTTAGGTCTGGGCACCGGGGAGCTGTTTTTT; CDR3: CASSLGLGTGELFF
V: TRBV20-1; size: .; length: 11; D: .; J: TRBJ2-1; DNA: TGCAGTGCTAGAGTTTTGATTGAGCAGTTCTTC; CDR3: CSARVLIEQFF
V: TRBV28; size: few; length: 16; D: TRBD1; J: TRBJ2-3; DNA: TGTGCCAGCAGTTCAGCAGGGACAGGGGGCGCAGATACGCAGTATTTT; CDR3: CASSSAGTGGADTQYF
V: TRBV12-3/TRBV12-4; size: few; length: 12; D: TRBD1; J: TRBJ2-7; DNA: TGTGCCAGCAGTCAGACAGGGGACGAGCAGTACTTC; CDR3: CASSQTGDEQYF
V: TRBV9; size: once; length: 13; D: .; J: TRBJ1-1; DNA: TGTGCCAGCAGCGTCAACAGGGAAACTGAAGCTTTCTTT; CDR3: CASSVNRETEAFF
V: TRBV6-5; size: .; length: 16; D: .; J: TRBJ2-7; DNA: TGTGCCAGCAGTTACACCTACGGACACGGCGGCTACGAGCAGTACTTC; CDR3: CASSYTYGHGGYEQYF
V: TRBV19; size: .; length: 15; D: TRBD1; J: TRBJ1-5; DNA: TGTGCCAGTAGTATAGCAACAGGGGCGTATCAGCCCCAGCATTTT; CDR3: CASSIATGAYQPQHF
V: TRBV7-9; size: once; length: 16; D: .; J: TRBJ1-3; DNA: TGTGCCAGCAGCTTACTCCAGGGATCTCATGGAAACACCATATATTTT; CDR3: CASSLLQGSHGNTIYF
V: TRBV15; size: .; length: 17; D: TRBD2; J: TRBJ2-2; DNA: TGTGCCACCAGCAGAGGTTTATTCGGGGAGGGCACCGGGGAGCTGTTTTTT; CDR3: CATSRGLFGEGTGELFF
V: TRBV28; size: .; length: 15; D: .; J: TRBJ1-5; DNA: TGTGCCAGCAGTTCAGGGACGGGGGGCAATCAGCCCCAGCATTTT; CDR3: CASSSGTGGNQPQHF
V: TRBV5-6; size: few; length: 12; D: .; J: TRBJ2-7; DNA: TGTGCCAGCAGCTGGAGCTCCTACGAGCAGTACTTC; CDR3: CASSWSSYEQYF
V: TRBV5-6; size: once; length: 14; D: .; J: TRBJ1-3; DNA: TGTGCCAGCAGCTTGGTTTCGGGCGGAAACACCATATATTTT; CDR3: CASSLVSGGNTIYF
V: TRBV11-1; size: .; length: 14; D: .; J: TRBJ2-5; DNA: TGTGCCAGCAGCAATGGACAGCTTCAAGAGACCCAGTACTTC; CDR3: CASSNGQLQETQYF
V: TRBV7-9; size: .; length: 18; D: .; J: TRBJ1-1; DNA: TGTGCCAGCAGCTTATCCCCTCGGTTCTCTGGGTCTGGCACTGAAGCTTTCTTT; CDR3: CASSLSPRFSGSGTEAFF
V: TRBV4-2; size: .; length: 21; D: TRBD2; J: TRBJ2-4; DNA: TGTGCCAGCAGCCAAGATCCCCCCTCCAGGGATAGCGGGATCTTCAAAAACATTCAGTACTTC; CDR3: CASSQDPPSRDSGIFKNIQYF
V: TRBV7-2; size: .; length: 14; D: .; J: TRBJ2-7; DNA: TGTGCCAGCAGCTTCAACCAGTTCTCCTACGAGCAGTACTTC; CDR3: CASSFNQFSYEQYF
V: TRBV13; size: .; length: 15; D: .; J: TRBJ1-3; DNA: TGTGCCAGCAGCTTAGGAGGCTACTCTGGAAACACCATATATTTT; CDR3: CASSLGGYSGNTIYF
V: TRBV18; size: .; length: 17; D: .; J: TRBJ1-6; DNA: TGTGCCAGCTCACCACCGAATGGGCAGGGCCCGATTCGGCCCCTCCACTTT; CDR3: CASSPPNGQGPIRPLHF
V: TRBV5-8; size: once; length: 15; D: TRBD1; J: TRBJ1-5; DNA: TGTGCCAGCAGCTCCGGACAGGTGCTCGGCCAGCCCCAGCATTTT; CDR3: CASSSGQVLGQPQHF
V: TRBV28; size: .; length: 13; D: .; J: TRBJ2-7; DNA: TGTGCCAGCAGTGACGACGCCGCCTACGAGCAGTACTTC; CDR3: CASSDDAAYEQYF
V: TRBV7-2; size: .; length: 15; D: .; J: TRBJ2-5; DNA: TGTGCCAGCAGCTTAGGGGCGGGGCTGACAGAGACCCAGTACTTC; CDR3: CASSLGAGLTETQYF
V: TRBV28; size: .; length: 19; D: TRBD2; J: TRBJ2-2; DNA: TGTGCCAGCAGTTTAGTCCCTAGCGGGGGGGCTGCGAACACCGGGGAGCTGTTTTTT; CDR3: CASSLVPSGGAANTGELFF
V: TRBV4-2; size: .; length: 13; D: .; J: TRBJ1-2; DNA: TGTGCCAGCAGCCAAGAGCACGGCTATGGCTACACCTTC; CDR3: CASSQEHGYGYTF
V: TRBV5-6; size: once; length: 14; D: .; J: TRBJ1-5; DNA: TGTGCCAGCAATCGTGGGGTGGGTGGTCAGCCCCAGCATTTT; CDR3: CASNRGVGGQPQHF
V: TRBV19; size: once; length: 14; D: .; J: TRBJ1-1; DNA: TGTGCCAGTACAGTTGGGGACACCAACACTGAAGCTTTCTTT; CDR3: CASTVGDTNTEAFF
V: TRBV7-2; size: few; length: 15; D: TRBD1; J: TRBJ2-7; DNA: TGTGCCAGCAGCAAGGTGACAGGGAATTGGTACGAGCAGTACTTC; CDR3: CASSKVTGNWYEQYF
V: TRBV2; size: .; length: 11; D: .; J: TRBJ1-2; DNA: TGTGCCAGCAGTGAGGGCTATGGCTACACCTTC; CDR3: CASSEGYGYTF
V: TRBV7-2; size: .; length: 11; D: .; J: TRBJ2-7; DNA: TGTGCCAGCAGCACAGCCTACGAGCAGTACTTC; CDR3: CASSTAYEQYF
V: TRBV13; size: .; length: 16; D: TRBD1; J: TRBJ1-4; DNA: TGTGCCAGCAGCAAGTGGCCGGGACAGGGACAAGAAAAACTGTTTTTT; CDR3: CASSKWPGQGQEKLFF
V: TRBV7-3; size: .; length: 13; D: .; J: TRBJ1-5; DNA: TGTGCCAGCAGTACGGGCAGTCATCAGCCCCAGCATTTT; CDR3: CASSTGSHQPQHF
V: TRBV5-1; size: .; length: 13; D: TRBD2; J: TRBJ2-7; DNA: TGCGCCAGCAGCTCAGGACTAGTCGACGAGCAGTACTTC; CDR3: CASSSGLVDEQYF
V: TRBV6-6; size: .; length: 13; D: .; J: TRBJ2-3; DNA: TGTGCCAGCAGTTACTCCGGGACCTATACGCAGTATTTT; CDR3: CASSYSGTYTQYF
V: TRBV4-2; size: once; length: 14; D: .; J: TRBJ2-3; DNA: TGTGCCAGCAGCCAAGTTTATTCTCCAGATACGCAGTATTTT; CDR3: CASSQVYSPDTQYF
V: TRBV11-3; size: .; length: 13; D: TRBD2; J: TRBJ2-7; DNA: TGTGCCAGCAGCTTGACTAGCGGGGCCGAGCAGTACTTC; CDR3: CASSLTSGAEQYF
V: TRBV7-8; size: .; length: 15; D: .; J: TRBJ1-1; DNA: TGTGCCAGCAGCTTAGTCGTGCCGTTGGTCACTGAAGCTTTCTTT; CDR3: CASSLVVPLVTEAFF
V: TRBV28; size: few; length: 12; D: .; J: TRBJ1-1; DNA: TGTGCCAGCCATGGGCATCAGTACCTCGCTTTCTTT; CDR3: CASHGHQYLAFF
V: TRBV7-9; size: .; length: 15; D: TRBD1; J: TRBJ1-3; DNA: TGTGCCAGCAGCTTGAGGGGGCGGTTTGGAAACACCATATATTTT; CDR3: CASSLRGRFGNTIYF
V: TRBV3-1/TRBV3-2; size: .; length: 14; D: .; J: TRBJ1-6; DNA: TGTGCCAGCAGAAGAGCCGGAGGTGATTCACCCCTCCACTTT; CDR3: CASRRAGGDSPLHF